The 23 T cell receptor beta chains below were found in one sample sequenced in a study of T-cell reconstitution after alpha-beta-depleted transplantation in children. The library targeted TCRbeta and was prepared with unique molecular identifiers. TCRdb itself ran the PCR reads through MiXCR, one entry per CDR3 protein. The sample lists approximately 400,000 distinct CDR3 sequences; about a tenth were seen once. The starting material was PBMCs from the stem cell graft donor, obtained from the stem cell graft. These TCRs come from a human donor who donated a stem cell graft to a child with acute myeloid leukemia.

This clonotype was detected a few times. V gene TRBV5-1 combines with J gene TRBJ1-1; D gene unclear. The CDR3 length is 15 residues. Per the germline V gene, CDR1 is SGHRS and CDR2 is YFSETQ. V shed 4 bases and J shed 1 base, with 14 bases lying between them. The DNA for the CDR3 is TGCGCCAGCAGCACCGGACGGTGGGGGAACACTGAAGCTTTCTTT. Translating gives CASSTGRWGNTEAFF.

The chain carries TRBV10-2 and TRBJ2-3; a weak D match, TRBD1 (6 bases). CDR3 length equals 18 residues. V shed 7 bases and J shed 0 bases, with 23 bases lying between them. Germline lookup yields CDR1 WSHSY and CDR2 SAAADI. The CDR3 here is CASTHRLGAEISTDTQYF. CDR3 nucleotide sequence: TGCGCCAGCACCCACCGACTGGGGGCGGAAATTAGCACAGATACGCAGTATTTT.

This clonotype was detected a few times. J is TRBJ2-7 and V is TRBV6-5, with D unclear. This CDR3 region has 13 residues. Germline CDR1 and CDR2: MNHEY and SVGAGI. Trimming took off 8 bases at V and 3 bases at J, with 14 bases between the two ends. The CDR3, as DNA: TGTGCCAGCCCCTTCTGGGCTCACTACGAGCAGTACGTC. Encoded protein: CASPFWAHYEQYV.

The J gene is TRBJ2-1, the V gene TRBV30; 9 bases are a match to TRBD1. CDR3 length equals 14 residues. Unmatched junction bases numbered 4, after V lost 3 bases and J lost 4 bases. The germline gives CDR1 GTSNPN, CDR2 SVGIG (reference sequence). CDR3 sequence reads: CAWSRDRVYNEQFF. The CDR3, as DNA: TGTGCCTGGAGCCGGGACAGGGTTTACAATGAGCAGTTCTTC.

Many counts were recorded for this clonotype. The chain combines TRBV24-1 with TRBJ2-1; 7 nucleotides line up with TRBD2. Germline assignment: CDR1 KGHDR and CDR2 SFDVKD. CDR3 size: 16 residues. V shed 4 bases and J 4 bases; nucleotides not matched to a gene: 9. The chain's CDR3 is CATSDSSGNAYNEQFF. DNA for the CDR3: TGTGCCACCAGTGACTCGAGCGGGAACGCTTACAATGAGCAGTTCTTC.

There are a few counts of this clonotype. V usage is TRBV5-1 and J usage is TRBJ2-4, with TRBD2 matching over 8 bases. The CDR3 totals 18 residues. V gave up 4 bases and J gave up 6 bases; unmatched junction bases: 18. Germline CDR1 is SGHRS and CDR2 is YFSETQ. CDR3 DNA: TGCGCCAGCAGCGACGACCCCGGGCTAGCGGGTCTCATAAACATTCAGTACTTC. The encoded protein is CASSDDPGLAGLINIQYF. Drawing the rest from reference TRBV5-1 and TRBJ2-4, the complete variable domain is KAGVTQTPRYLIKTRGQQVTLSCSPISGHRSVSWYQQTPGQGLQFLFEYFSETQRNKGNFPGRFSGRQFSNSRSEMNVSTLELGDSALYLCASSDDPGLAGLINIQYFGAGTRLSVL.

This clonotype was counted between two and nine times. The chain has TRBV9 and TRBJ2-1; D unresolved. The CDR3 is 14 residues long. V was cut by 1 base and J by 6 bases, with 11 bases left in between. Germline CDR1 reads SGDLS; CDR2 reads YYNGEE. The CDR3 DNA sequence: TGTGCCAGCAGCGTATTAACGGGCGCCAATGAGCAGTTCTTC. Translation: CASSVLTGANEQFF.

V is TRBV25-1 and J is TRBJ2-3; 7 nucleotides align to TRBD1. This CDR3 contains 17 residues. J gave up 2 bases and V 1 base, and 9 bases lay outside the gene matches. Per the germline V gene, CDR1 is MGHDK and CDR2 is SYGVNS. CDR3 DNA sequence: TGTGCCAGCAGTGAATCCCGGCAGGGGGTAATCACAGATACGCAGTATTTT. This gives the protein CASSESRQGVITDTQYF.

In this sample, this clonotype turned up a few times. The chain links TRBV7-2 to TRBJ1-2; 10 nucleotides line up with TRBD1. Trimming at V came to 1 base and at J to 7 bases, leaving 9 bases not matched to a gene. The germline gives CDR1 SGHTA, CDR2 FQGNSA. The CDR3 runs 16 residues. The CDR3 nucleotides are TGTGCCAGCAGCTTAGACACTAGGGACAGGGGCCCTGGCTACACCTTC. It specifies CASSLDTRDRGPGYTF.

This chain links TRBV7-3 with TRBJ2-1; 8 positions match TRBD2. CDR3 length: 20 residues. Trimming took 4 bases from V and 3 from J; bases not matched to a gene: 20. The germline CDR1 and CDR2 sequences are SGHTA and FQGTGA. For the CDR3, the DNA is TGTGCCAGCAGCTCCCTCTATCCCACGGGAGGGGCTAAGGTCTACAATGAGCAGTTCTTC. It specifies CASSSLYPTGGAKVYNEQFF.

The sample holds a few counts of this clonotype. The gene calls are TRBV11-2 and TRBJ2-1; D is ambiguous. The germline V and J ends were trimmed by 2 bases and 3 bases, with 5 bases remaining between them. The CDR3 covers 13 residues. Germline V gene data show CDR1 as SGHAT and CDR2 as FQNNGV. The CDR3 loop reads CASSLWDYNEQFF. The CDR3 DNA sequence: TGTGCCAGCAGCTTATGGGACTACAATGAGCAGTTCTTC.

This chain uses TRBV6-1 with TRBJ2-1; the match to TRBD2 covers 12 bases. The CDR3 totals 15 residues. Trimming removed 3 bases from V and 4 bases from J; junction bases left unmatched: 1. The germline V gene encodes CDR1 MNHNS and CDR2 SASEGT. CDR3 region: CASSETSGGYNEQFF. As DNA, the CDR3 is TGTGCCAGCAGTGAGACTAGCGGGGGATACAATGAGCAGTTCTTC.

This clonotype was recorded many times. This sequence joins TRBV5-1 and TRBJ2-4; 7 bases agree with TRBD1. CDR1 is SGHRS and CDR2 is YFSETQ in the germline V gene. V trimming: 2 bases; J trimming: 5 bases; junction bases outside the gene matches: 7. The CDR3 contains 15 residues. DNA of the CDR3: TGCGCCAGCAGCTTAGAACAGGGGTTAGAAAACATTCAGTACTTC. Translated, it gives CASSLEQGLENIQYF. Full variable domain (missing parts from reference TRBV5-1 and TRBJ2-4): KAGVTQTPRYLIKTRGQQVTLSCSPISGHRSVSWYQQTPGQGLQFLFEYFSETQRNKGNFPGRFSGRQFSNSRSEMNVSTLELGDSALYLCASSLEQGLENIQYFGAGTRLSVL.

This clonotype appeared many times. J is TRBJ2-3 and V is TRBV7-2; 8 bases match TRBD1. Germline CDR1 SGHTA, CDR2 FQGNSA. There are 16 residues in the CDR3. V lost 4 bases, J lost 3 bases, and 9 bases stayed unmatched. The CDR3 region has the DNA TGTGCCAGCAGCTGGGGGCAGACAGGGGTGACAGATACGCAGTATTTT. This gives the protein CASSWGQTGVTDTQYF.

The chain combines TRBV20-1 with TRBJ2-3; no clear D gene. Trimming removed 6 bases at V and 4 bases at J, with 17 bases between. Germline CDR1 reads DFQATT; CDR2 reads SNEGSKA (reference sequence). The CDR3 has 14 amino acids. The CDR3 DNA sequence: TGCAGTGCGGTGCCTGGTGGCGTATCAGATACGCAGTATTTT. This codes for CSAVPGGVSDTQYF.

This clonotype was observed a handful of times. The chain employs TRBV25-1 and TRBJ2-1; 9 positions agree with TRBD2. The CDR3 is 17 residues long. The germline V gene has CDR1 MGHDK and CDR2 SYGVNS. With V trimmed by 1 base and J by 2 bases, 6 bases remained unmatched. Written as DNA, the CDR3 is TGTGCCAGCAGTGAATTCAGCGGGGGGCCGACCTACAATGAGCAGTTCTTC. Translation gives CASSEFSGGPTYNEQFF.

V usage is TRBV6-5 and J usage is TRBJ2-7, with 9 bases aligning to TRBD1. Germline V gene data show CDR1 as MNHEY and CDR2 as SVGAGI. The V segment lost 4 bases and the J segment 2 bases; nucleotides outside the gene matches: 3. The CDR3 sequence is 14 residues long. The CDR3 reads CASSFRDRAYEQYV. The CDR3 DNA sequence: TGTGCCAGCAGTTTTCGGGACAGGGCCTACGAGCAGTACGTC.

This clonotype was detected only a few times. The rearrangement links TRBV7-2 to TRBJ2-1, with D perhaps assigned TRBD1 or TRBD2 (5 bases each). The V end was cut by 5 bases, the J end by 6 bases, with 26 bases between. Germline V gives CDR1 SGHTA, CDR2 FQGNSA. This CDR3 region has 18 residues. This CDR3 reads CASSASVGDVLSSNEQFF. CDR3 in DNA: TGTGCCAGCAGCGCTAGTGTAGGGGACGTCTTGTCTAGCAATGAGCAGTTCTTC.

About this clonotype itself: The CDR3 ends on some other residue instead of the conserved phenylalanine or tryptophan, so this is likely a read error. The rearrangement joins TRBV11-1 to TRBJ2-3, with 11 bases identical to TRBD2. Unmatched junction bases numbered 7, after V lost 5 bases and J lost 0 bases. In germline, CDR1 is SGHAT, CDR2 FQDESV (reference sequence). The CDR3 contains 17 residues. The CDR3 spells CASSPAGTSGSTDTQYI. The CDR3 DNA sequence: TGTGCCAGCAGCCCAGCCGGGACTAGCGGAAGCACAGATACGCAGTATATT.

V gene TRBV29-1 combines with J gene TRBJ2-3, with D unclear. This CDR3 is 12 amino acids long. V lost 2 bases, J lost 12 bases, and 15 bases lay in between. Germline-derived CDR1 and CDR2 are SQVTM and ANQGSEA. The CDR3 protein is CSVERSQRSQYF. As DNA, the CDR3 is TGCAGCGTTGAAAGGTCGCAGCGCAGCCAGTATTTT.

The V gene is TRBV10-2, the J gene TRBJ2-5, with D tentatively TRBD1 (5 bases). The CDR3 is 15 residues long. Per germline, CDR1 WSHSY and CDR2 SAAADI. Trimming removed 6 bases at V and 2 bases at J, with 16 bases between. CDR3: CASSAGIDRQETQYF. CDR3 DNA: TGCGCCAGCAGCGCCGGAATTGACAGACAAGAGACCCAGTACTTC.

The chain has TRBV20-1 and TRBJ2-5, with D perhaps matching TRBD2 (5 bases). From germline, CDR1 is DFQATT and CDR2 SNEGSKA (reference sequence). This CDR3 comprises 13 residues. Trimming took off 3 bases at V and 3 bases at J, with 11 bases between the two ends. CDR3 bases: TGCAGTGCTAGTAGCGCCCTAAAAGAGACCCAGTACTTC. Translated, it gives CSASSALKETQYF.

The chain couples TRBV12-3 or TRBV12-4 to TRBJ1-3; no clear D. V was cut by 6 bases and J by 0 bases, with 9 bases left in between. This CDR3 is built from 14 residues. CDR3 amino acids: CASSETGSGNTIYF. The CDR3 DNA sequence: TGTGCCAGCAGCGAGACCGGCTCTGGAAACACCATATATTTT.